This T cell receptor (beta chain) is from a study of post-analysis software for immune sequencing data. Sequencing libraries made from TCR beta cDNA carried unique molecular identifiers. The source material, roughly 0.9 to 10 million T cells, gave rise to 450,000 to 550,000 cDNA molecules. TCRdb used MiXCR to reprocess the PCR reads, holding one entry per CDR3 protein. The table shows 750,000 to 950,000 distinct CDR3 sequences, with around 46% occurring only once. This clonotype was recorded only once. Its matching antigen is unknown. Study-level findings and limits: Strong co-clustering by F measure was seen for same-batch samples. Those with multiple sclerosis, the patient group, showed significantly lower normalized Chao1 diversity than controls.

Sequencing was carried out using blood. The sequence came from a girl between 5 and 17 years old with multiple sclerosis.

The CDR3 spells CAWSVGGSRVEQFF. The DNA for the CDR3 is TGTGCCTGGAGTGTAGGCGGGAGTAGAGTTGAGCAGTTCTTC. V is TRBV30 and J is TRBJ2-1, with 7 bases identical to TRBD2. CDR1 is GTSNPN, CDR2 SVGIG, per germline (reference sequence). V trimming: 0 bases; J trimming: 9 bases; junction bases outside the gene matches: 8. The CDR3 has 14 residues.